Presented here are 19 T cell receptor beta chains from one specimen sequenced in a study of tumor-infiltrating lymphocytes in oesophageal squamous cell carcinoma. TCRdb reprocessed the PCR reads via MiXCR and lists one record per CDR3 protein. In the table there are roughly 12,000 distinct CDR3 sequences, about 50% of which are singletons. Sample: esophageal tumor tissue. The receptor set was obtained from a male donor with esophageal squamous cell carcinoma.

On this clonotype itself: Since no conserved phenylalanine or tryptophan closes the CDR3, a read error is the likely cause. The limits of the CDR3 on the DNA are not certain, so only TCRdb's listed CDR3 is given. This rearrangement joins TRBV7-2 to TRBJ2-7; the D segment call TRBD1 is taken from the table without a DNA check. The germline V gene encodes CDR1 SGHTA and CDR2 FQGNSA. The CDR3 comprises 18 residues, both ends counted. The CDR3 here is CASSLVARGPYNEQFFGS.

Details on this clonotype: A much larger clone differs from this one at a single base, so this may be a read error. This chain links TRBV7-2 with TRBJ2-1, with D unresolved. The CDR3 length is 13 residues. The germline V gene encodes CDR1 SGHTA and CDR2 FQGNSA. Trimming took 0 bases from V and 10 from J, leaving 10 bases between them. The CDR3 region has the DNA TGTGCCAGCAGCTTAGCGGTAGGGTACGAGCAGTTCTTC. Its translation is CASSLAVGYEQFF. Full variable domain (rest looked up from reference TRBV7-2 and TRBJ2-1): GAGVSQSPSNKVTEKGKDVELRCDPISGHTALYWYRQSLGQGLEFLIYFQGNSAPDKSGLPSDRFSAERTGGSVSTLTIQRTQQEDSAVYLCASSLAVGYEQFFGPGTRLTVL.

V usage is TRBV24-1 and J usage is TRBJ2-6, with D possibly being TRBD1 or TRBD2 (6 bases each). Matching the DNA end better, TRBJ2-1 makes the J call doubtful. This CDR3 has 17 amino acids. Germline CDR1 and CDR2: KGHDR and SFDVKD. The CDR3: CATSESGVGKRDNEQFF. The CDR3 region has the DNA TGTGCCACCAGTGAGTCAGGGGTCGGGAAGCGGGACAATGAGCAGTTCTTC.

This chain connects TRBV7-2 to TRBJ2-1; D is unclear. CDR1 and CDR2 from the germline V gene are SGHTA and FQGNSA. The V gene lost 3 bases and the J gene lost 5 bases, with 8 bases spanning the gap. The CDR3 is 13 residues long. In DNA form, the CDR3 reads TGTGCCAGCAGCTTTAAGCTACACAATGAGCAGTTCTTC. Its translation: CASSFKLHNEQFF.

With regard to this clonotype: A much larger clone sits a single nucleotide away, making a read error possible. The chain uses TRBV14 and TRBJ2-4; TRBD2 is a possible D gene (5 bases). This CDR3 contains 16 residues. The V end was cut by 3 bases, the J end by 13 bases, with 25 bases between. CDR1 SGHDN and CDR2 FVKESK come from the germline V gene. The CDR3 loop is CASSHSLGTYGVEQYF. CDR3 bases: TGTGCCAGCAGCCACAGTTTAGGTACCTACGGGGTAGAGCAGTACTTC.

This clonotype is classed as medium-sized. The gene calls are TRBV12-3 or TRBV12-4 and TRBJ1-2, with 10 bases matching TRBD1. This CDR3 is built from 15 residues. V was pared by 6 bases and J by 8 bases, with 12 bases of the junction left unmatched. The CDR3 here is CASRYDATGGAGYTF. For the CDR3, the DNA is TGTGCCAGCAGATACGACGCGACAGGGGGCGCAGGCTACACCTTC.

V usage is TRBV11-2 and J usage is TRBJ2-3; a weak D match, TRBD2 (5 bases). The CDR3 runs 15 residues. V shed 1 base and J shed 4 bases, with 12 bases lying between them. Germline V gene lookup returns CDR1 SGHAT and CDR2 FQNNGV. The CDR3 loop is CASSLVGGFADTQYF. CDR3 nucleotide sequence: TGTGCCAGCAGCTTAGTAGGCGGGTTTGCAGATACGCAGTATTTT. The full variable domain, completed using reference TRBV11-2 and TRBJ2-3, is EAGVAQSPRYKIIEKRQSVAFWCNPISGHATLYWYQQILGQGPKLLIQFQNNGVVDDSQLPKDRFSAERLKGVDSTLKIQPAKLEDSAVYLCASSLVGGFADTQYFGPGTRLTVL.

This chain uses TRBV6-5 with TRBJ2-1; D gene uncertain. The tail of the sequence fits TRBJ2-7 better, so the J call may be wrong. Germline values: CDR1 MNHEY, CDR2 SVGAGI. The CDR3 spans 14 residues. CDR3 sequence reads: CASSYTRRAYEQYF. CDR3 nucleotide sequence: TGTGCCAGCAGTTACACCCGACGGGCATACGAGCAGTACTTC.

With regard to this clonotype: A single base separates this from a much larger clone, so it may be a read error. This chain joins TRBV18 and TRBJ2-5; D gene unclear. The DNA end favors TRBJ2-1, so the J call may be wrong. The length of the CDR3 is 13 residues. Looked up from germline, CDR1 is KGHSH and CDR2 is LQKENI. The CDR3 DNA reads as TGTGCCAGCTCACCAGGCAGATTCTACGAGCAGTTCTTC. This gives the protein CASSPGRFYEQFF.

This sequence joins TRBV7-3 and TRBJ2-5; TRBD2 aligns across 8 bases. The end of the DNA is better explained by TRBJ2-7, so the J call may be wrong. The CDR3 loop spans 15 amino acids. Germline V lookup: CDR1 SGHTA, CDR2 FQGTGA. The chain's CDR3 is CASSLVAGGFYEQYF. The CDR3 nucleotides read TGTGCCAGCAGCTTAGTTGCGGGAGGTTTTTACGAGCAGTACTTC.

This clonotype was picked up one time. The chain carries TRBV7-8 and TRBJ2-7; tentative D call: TRBD2 (7 bases). Near its end, the DNA agrees better with TRBJ2-1, so the J call may be wrong. This CDR3 contains 20 residues. CDR1 and CDR2 from the germline V gene are SGHVS and FQNEAQ. The CDR3, as DNA: TGTGCCAGCAGCTCACCCCTTCTTCTAGGCGGGGGCGACTCCTACAATGAGCAGTTCTTC. Protein: CASSSPLLLGGGDSYNEQFF.

This clonotype was seen more than once but under ten times. This chain uses TRBV7-2 with TRBJ2-5, with 7 positions matching TRBD2. The J call may be wrong; the DNA end is better matched by TRBJ2-7. The CDR3 consists of 17 residues. Per the germline V gene, CDR1 is SGHTA and CDR2 is FQGNSA. Written as DNA, the CDR3 is TGTGCCAGCAGCGTCCTATACGGACTAGAAGGCAGCCACGAGCAGTACTTC. Its translation: CASSVLYGLEGSHEQYF.

This clonotype is large within its sample. This rearrangement joins TRBV12-3 or TRBV12-4 to TRBJ2-7; D remains unclear. The germline V and J ends were trimmed by 4 bases and 0 bases, with 10 bases remaining between them. There are 14 residues in the CDR3. DNA of the CDR3: TGTGCCAGCAGTTCGCTGGAGAGCTCCTACGAGCAGTACTTC. Amino acid sequence: CASSSLESSYEQYF.

The chain uses TRBV11-2 and TRBJ2-1, with 7 bases identical to TRBD1. The J call may be mistaken, given a closer DNA end match to TRBJ2-7. The CDR3 length is 15 residues. Germline V CDR1 and CDR2: SGHAT, FQNNGV. CDR3: CASSFYEGARYEQYF. The CDR3 DNA follows: TGTGCCAGCAGCTTTTACGAGGGGGCTCGATACGAGCAGTACTTC.

The chain recombines TRBV7-2 with TRBJ2-3; 8 nucleotides line up with TRBD2. Per the germline V gene, CDR1 is SGHTA and CDR2 is FQGNSA. The CDR3 is 15 residues long. V lost 1 base and J lost 7; bases outside the gene matches: 7. DNA of the CDR3: TGTGCCAGCAGCTTAGGACGGGAGGGCCTAAATACGCAGTATTTT. Translated, it gives CASSLGREGLNTQYF. The full variable domain, in which reference TRBV7-2 and TRBJ2-3 provide the parts outside the CDR3, is GAGVSQSPSNKVTEKGKDVELRCDPISGHTALYWYRQSLGQGLEFLIYFQGNSAPDKSGLPSDRFSAERTGGSVSTLTIQRTQQEDSAVYLCASSLGREGLNTQYFGPGTRLTVL.

The J gene is TRBJ2-7, the V gene TRBV30; no clear D gene. The J call may be wrong; the DNA end is better matched by TRBJ2-5. The CDR3 runs 14 residues. Germline-derived CDR1 and CDR2 are GTSNPN and SVGIG (reference sequence). The CDR3 region has the DNA TGTGCCTGGAGTGAAGGGATTAAGCAAGAGACCCAGTACTTC. Translation: CAWSEGIKQETQYF.

By sample fraction, this clonotype is medium-sized (0.01 to 0.1%). The V call is TRBV4-1, the J call TRBJ1-1; maybe TRBD1 (5 bases). Looked up from germline, CDR1 is MGHRA and CDR2 is YSYEKL. The ends were cut back, 4 bases at V and 1 base at J, with 7 bases in the middle. The CDR3 runs 13 residues. The CDR3 DNA reads as TGCGCCAGCAGCCGGGGGACGAACACTGAAGCTTTCTTT. This sequence encodes CASSRGTNTEAFF.

This clonotype was counted many times. The rearrangement joins TRBV6-1 to TRBJ2-6; D call uncertain. The ends were cut back, 4 bases at V and 0 bases at J, with 7 bases in the middle. The CDR3 runs to 15 residues. CDR1 is MNHNS, CDR2 SASEGT, per germline. CDR3 protein: CASSAESSGANVLTF. The DNA for the CDR3 is TGTGCCAGCAGTGCAGAGAGCTCTGGGGCCAACGTCCTGACTTTC.

Of note for this clonotype: One junction end disagrees with the germline gene, perhaps due to a read error. The rearrangement uses TRBV11-2 and TRBJ2-1; tentative D call: TRBD2 (5 bases). This CDR3 has 14 residues. Germline CDR1 and CDR2: SGHAT and FQNNGV. This CDR3 reads CASRYLMNTGELYF. Here the CDR3 DNA reads TGTGCCAGCAGATACTTAATGAACACCGGGGAGCTGTACTTC.